Following are 13 T cell receptor beta chains from one sample sequenced in a study of blood T cell repertoires in COVID-19. TCRdb keeps only in-frame clones here, not all; method: immunoSEQ multiplex PCR. The sample lists 150,000 to 250,000 clones; less than 95% were seen once. Sequences were obtained from peripheral blood. These receptors all come from a man aged 25 to 40 with COVID-19, enrolled during active disease.

The chain couples TRBV19 to TRBJ2-7; 7 bases match TRBD2. CDR3 length: 14 amino acids. V shed 3 bases, J shed 2 bases, and the junction held 4 bases outside the gene matches. CDR1 LNHDA and CDR2 SQIVND come from the germline V gene (reference sequence). CDR3 protein: CASSILRGAYEQYF. The CDR3 region has the DNA TGTGCCAGTAGTATCTTACGGGGGGCCTACGAGCAGTACTTC.

The chain joins TRBV5-4 to TRBJ1-3; possible D gene TRBD1, 6 bases. V lost 1 base and J lost 6, with 11 bases in between. From germline, CDR1 is SGHNT and CDR2 YYREEE (reference sequence). The CDR3 totals 14 residues. The chain's CDR3 is CASSLWGLENTIYF. The DNA of the CDR3 is TGTGCCAGCAGCTTGTGGGGGCTTGAAAACACCATATATTTT.

This sequence joins TRBV9 and TRBJ1-1, with D perhaps TRBD1 (6 bases). CDR1 and CDR2 (germline): SGDLS, YYNGEE. The CDR3 is 13 residues long. Between the trimmed V and J ends, which lost 0 bases and 4 bases, there was a span of 7 bases. CDR3 amino acids: CASSVDRATEAFF. For the CDR3, the DNA is TGTGCCAGCAGCGTAGACAGGGCCACTGAAGCTTTCTTT.

The chain recombines TRBV5-4 with TRBJ2-5; unclear D gene. The germline V gene encodes CDR1 SGHNT and CDR2 YYREEE (reference sequence). Trimming left V 4 bases short and J 1 base short, with 8 bases between. The CDR3 extends over 13 amino acids. The DNA for the CDR3 is TGTGCCAGCAGCCCGACTCCCCAAGAGACCCAGTACTTC. Translation: CASSPTPQETQYF.

This clone was seen a handful of times. This sequence joins TRBV11-2 and TRBJ2-3; unclear D gene. The CDR3 runs to 12 residues. Germline V gene sequence: CDR1 SGHAT, CDR2 FQNNGV. V was pared by 5 bases and J by 8 bases, with 11 bases between. DNA for the CDR3: TGTGCCAGCAGCCCGAGATCGGGTACGCAGTATTTT. Its translation is CASSPRSGTQYF.

This chain links TRBV6-5 with TRBJ1-4, with a tentative D call TRBD1 (6 bases). The CDR3 is made up of 14 amino acids. CDR1 is MNHEY, CDR2 SVGAGI, per germline. Trimming took 6 bases from V and 10 from J, leaving 18 bases between them. In DNA form, the CDR3 reads TGTGCCAGCAGACCTATAACAGGGTTAGCAAAACTGTTTTTT. Its protein is CASRPITGLAKLFF.

This chain uses TRBV5-1 with TRBJ2-2; D is unresolved. V gave up 2 bases and J gave up 4 bases, with 9 bases separating them. The CDR3 is made up of 14 amino acids. CDR1 and CDR2 from the germline V gene are SGHRS and YFSETQ. CDR3: CASSFVASTGELFF. The CDR3 DNA follows: TGCGCCAGCAGCTTTGTCGCTAGCACCGGGGAGCTGTTTTTT. The variable domain in full, completed from reference TRBV5-1 and TRBJ2-2, reads KAGVTQTPRYLIKTRGQQVTLSCSPISGHRSVSWYQQTPGQGLQFLFEYFSETQRNKGNFPGRFSGRQFSNSRSEMNVSTLELGDSALYLCASSFVASTGELFFGEGSRLTVL.

This sequence joins TRBV11-2 and TRBJ1-6, with TRBD1 as a possible D gene (5 bases). The length of the CDR3 is 13 residues. V lost 5 bases and J 10 bases, leaving 12 bases between the germline ends. Germline assignment: CDR1 SGHAT and CDR2 FQNNGV. This CDR3 reads CASSLAGYSPLHF. The CDR3 DNA reads as TGTGCCAGCAGCCTTGCAGGGTACTCACCCCTCCACTTT.

The chain has TRBV12-5 and TRBJ2-1, with 10 nucleotides matching TRBD2. This CDR3 has 15 residues. The germline V gene encodes CDR1 LGHNT and CDR2 FRNRAP. V lost 4 bases to trimming and J lost 7 bases; unmatched junction nucleotides: 7. The CDR3 DNA is TGTGCTAGTGGTTCCCCTAGCGGGGGTCGGAATGAGCAGTTCTTC. This sequence encodes CASGSPSGGRNEQFF.

CDR3 DNA: TGTGCCAGCAGTGACCGGGGGAGTAGGGGCAATCAGCCCCAGCATTTT. Amino acid sequence: CASSDRGSRGNQPQHF. This chain connects TRBV2 to TRBJ1-5, with D possibly being TRBD1 (5 bases). With 3 bases removed from V and 2 bases from J, the gap between germline ends came to 14 bases. Germline V gives CDR1 SNHLY, CDR2 FYNNEI. The CDR3 consists of 16 residues.

The chain has TRBV7-9 and TRBJ1-2; D remains unclear. Germline V gene sequence: CDR1 SEHNR, CDR2 FQNEAQ (reference sequence). There are 14 residues in the CDR3. The ends were cut back, 1 base at V and 2 bases at J, with 8 bases in the middle. As DNA, the CDR3 is TGTGCCAGCAGCTTAGTCGCCAGGAACTATGGCTACACCTTC. As protein: CASSLVARNYGYTF. The entire variable domain, with the rest obtained from reference TRBV7-9 and TRBJ1-2, is as follows: DTGVSQNPRHKITKRGQNVTFRCDPISEHNRLYWYRQTLGQGPEFLTYFQNEAQLEKSRLLSDRFSAERPKGSFSTLEIQRTEQGDSAMYLCASSLVARNYGYTFGSGTRLTVV.

Only one count was recorded for this clone. The rearrangement uses TRBV5-1 and TRBJ1-1; 9 nucleotides agree with TRBD1. V dropped 4 bases and J dropped 3; count of bases not matched to a gene: 10. This CDR3 region has 16 residues. Germline V lookup: CDR1 SGHRS, CDR2 YFSETQ. The CDR3 DNA follows: TGCGCCAGCAGCGCAACAACAGGGGGCGTGTACACTGAAGCTTTCTTT. It codes for CASSATTGGVYTEAFF. Using reference TRBV5-1 and TRBJ1-1 for the parts outside the CDR3, the full variable domain is KAGVTQTPRYLIKTRGQQVTLSCSPISGHRSVSWYQQTPGQGLQFLFEYFSETQRNKGNFPGRFSGRQFSNSRSEMNVSTLELGDSALYLCASSATTGGVYTEAFFGQGTRLTVV.

This chain joins TRBV29-1 and TRBJ2-2; 7 bases align to TRBD1. The CDR3 totals 13 residues. From germline, CDR1 is SQVTM and CDR2 ANQGSEA. The J segment lost 3 bases and the V segment lost 7 bases, leaving 5 bases of the junction unmatched. The CDR3 DNA is TGCAGCGCGGGACAGCAACACACCGGGGAGCTGTTTTTT. Translation gives CSAGQQHTGELFF.